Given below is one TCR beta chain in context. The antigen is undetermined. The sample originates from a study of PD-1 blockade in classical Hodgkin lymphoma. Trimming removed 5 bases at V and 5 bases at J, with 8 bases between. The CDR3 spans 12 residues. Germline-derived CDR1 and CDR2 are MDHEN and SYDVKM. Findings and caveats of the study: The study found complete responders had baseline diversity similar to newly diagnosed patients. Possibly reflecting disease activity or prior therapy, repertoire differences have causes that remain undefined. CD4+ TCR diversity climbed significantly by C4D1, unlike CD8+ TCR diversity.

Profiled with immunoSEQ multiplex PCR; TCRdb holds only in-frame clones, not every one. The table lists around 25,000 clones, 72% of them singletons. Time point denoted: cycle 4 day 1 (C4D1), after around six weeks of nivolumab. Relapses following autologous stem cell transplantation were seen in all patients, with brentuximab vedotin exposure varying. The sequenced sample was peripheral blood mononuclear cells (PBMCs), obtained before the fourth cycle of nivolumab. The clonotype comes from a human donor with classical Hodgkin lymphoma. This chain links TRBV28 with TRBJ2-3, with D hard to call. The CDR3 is CASSIGGDTQYF. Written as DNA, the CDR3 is TGTGCCAGCAGTATCGGTGGAGATACGCAGTATTTT.